This T cell receptor beta chain was identified during a study of T cells in Graves' hyperthyroidism and ophthalmopathy. Whole-study results and caveats: A model built on 13 V-J features separated ophthalmopathy from stable hyperthyroidism.

The CDR3 loop spans 14 amino acids. V was clipped by 8 bases and J by 0 bases; unmatched bases: 6. Germline assignment: CDR1 MNHNS and CDR2 SASEGT. The table lists this clonotype with many counts. What it binds is not known. It was RNA transcripts that yielded the amplified TCR beta CDR3 regions. The TCR CDR3 was amplified in a first-round RT-PCR using the HTBI primer set. TCRdb reanalysed the multiplex PCR reads using MiXCR and keeps one entry per CDR3 protein. The table lists approximately 590,000 distinct CDR3 sequences, about 15% of them singletons. The TCR sequence derives from a woman younger than 45 with Graves' hyperthyroidism. The V gene is TRBV6-1, the J gene TRBJ2-7, with 8 bases matching TRBD2. Sequenced: blood. The CDR3 region has the DNA TGTGCCAGCGTATGGAGCGGGAGCTCCTACGAGCAGTACTTC. Protein: CASVWSGSSYEQYF.